This T cell receptor (beta chain) was profiled in a study of blood T cell repertoires in COVID-19. Study in general: The United States, Italy and Spain were the sources of the acute and convalescent COVID-19 samples. In each case, the material was cDNA or gDNA derived from T cells, B-cell-depleted T cells, or PBMCs.

This CDR3 is built from 14 residues. Per the germline V gene, CDR1 is MDHEN and CDR2 is SYDVKM. V trimming: 3 bases; J trimming: 7 bases; junction bases outside the gene matches: 4. Assay used: immunoSEQ multiplex PCR; TCRdb lists only in-frame clones, some missing. The table lists about 120,000 clones, around 91% of them singletons, with 25% to 35% in the top ten. The rearrangement uses TRBV28 and TRBJ2-1; 9 nucleotides align to TRBD1. Sequencing was carried out using peripheral blood. The receptor was isolated from a man aged 65-85 years with active or convalescent COVID-19. The CDR3, as DNA: TGTGCCAGCAGTTTCGGGACAGGGATGAATGAGCAGTTCTTC. The encoded protein is CASSFGTGMNEQFF.